This T cell receptor beta chain was recorded in a study of preoperative IRX-2 immunotherapy in early breast cancer. Treatment here: preoperative locoregional IRX-2 cytokine immunotherapy. This phase Ib study tested locoregional IRX-2 cytokine immunotherapy given before surgery. Sequenced by immunoSEQ multiplex PCR; TCRdb stores in-frame clones only, minus some. This repertoire shows over 35,000 clones, about 95% found once; its top ten account for about 1.6%. Germline assignment: CDR1 SGHTA and CDR2 FQGTGA. V was shortened by 6 bases and J by 1 base, with 14 bases between the two germline ends. The CDR3 spans 15 residues.

The sequence came from a human donor with breast cancer. The sample here was tumor tissue, taken after IRX-2 immunotherapy. V gene TRBV7-3 combines with J gene TRBJ2-3; possibly TRBD1 for D (6 bases). This CDR3 is CASSRDRSGTDTQYF. CDR3 nucleotides: TGTGCCAGCAGTCGAGACAGGAGTGGCACAGATACGCAGTATTTT.